This record looks at one T cell receptor (beta chain) sequence and its context. What it binds is unknown. Here immunoSEQ multiplex PCR was the method, and the copy in TCRdb shows in-frame clones only, minus some. This table holds 55,000 to 60,000 clones, 88% found once. This record comes from a study of OX40 agonist ivuxolimab in advanced cancers. The wider study: Therapy given before enrollment (anti-PD-1, anti-PD-L1 or anti-CTLA-4) was allowed, and roughly 41% had some.

General study findings and limits: With doses of 0.1 to 3.0 mg/kg, CD4+ and CD8+ blood T cells had undergone clonal expansion by week 6. What antigens the expanded peripheral T cells recognized was never established. Some nonresponders likewise displayed low normalized T-cell clonal expansion.

This receptor was identified in an adult with an advanced solid tumor such as melanoma, head and neck, liver or kidney cancer. The sequences come from CD4+ or CD8+ T cells sorted from blood, collected in a trial of the OX40 agonist ivuxolimab.

The CDR3 here is CASSASTGNYYGYTF. The CDR3 bases are TGTGCCAGCAGCGCCTCGACAGGGAATTACTATGGCTACACCTTC. The rearrangement links TRBV14 to TRBJ1-2; 7 nucleotides line up with TRBD1. The V gene's germline CDR1 is SGHDN and CDR2 FVKESK. This CDR3 contains 15 residues. V shed 5 bases and J 3 bases; nucleotides not matched to a gene: 9.